These 32 T cell receptor beta chains share one sample of origin, sequenced in a study of T cells in Graves' hyperthyroidism and ophthalmopathy. RNA transcripts served as the template for amplifying TCR beta CDR3 regions. A first-round RT-PCR of the TCR CDR3 used the HTBI primer set. TCRdb ran MiXCR on the multiplex PCR reads and lists one entry per CDR3 protein. The sample includes under 700,000 distinct CDR3 sequences, approximately 15% seen only once; the top ten take around 19%. The sample comprised blood. These receptors all stem from a woman aged 18 to 35 with Graves' hyperthyroidism.

The chain recombines TRBV7-9 with TRBJ1-4, with D tentatively TRBD1 (6 bases). Germline V gene data show CDR1 as SEHNR and CDR2 as FQNEAQ (reference sequence). The CDR3 sequence is 17 residues long. V gave up 6 bases and J gave up 3 bases, with 20 bases separating them. CDR3 sequence (DNA): TGTGCCAGCAGTTCCCGGCGGGGGGCGGTGGCTAATGAAAAACTGTTTTTT. Protein sequence: CASSSRRGAVANEKLFF.

This clonotype was seen repeatedly, ten times or more. The rearrangement uses TRBV2 and TRBJ2-1, with D tentatively TRBD1 or TRBD2 (5 bases each). V lost 7 bases, J lost 4 bases, and 17 bases lay in between. The CDR3 runs to 15 residues. Looked up from germline, CDR1 is SNHLY and CDR2 is FYNNEI. CDR3 bases: TGTGCCAGCAAACCCCCCCGGGGCGGATACAATGAGCAGTTCTTC. Its translation: CASKPPRGGYNEQFF. Full variable domain (outside the CDR3, taken from reference TRBV2 and TRBJ2-1): EPEVTQTPSHQVTQMGQEVILRCVPISNHLYFYWYRQILGQKVEFLVSFYNNEISEKSEIFDDQFSVERPDGSNFTLKIRSTKLEDSAMYFCASKPPRGGYNEQFFGPGTRLTVL.

This clonotype was counted ten times or more. The V gene is TRBV7-9, the J gene TRBJ1-2; TRBD1 matches 9 bases. V lost 7 bases to trimming and J lost 6 bases; unmatched junction nucleotides: 3. This CDR3 has 12 residues. The germline V gene has CDR1 SEHNR and CDR2 FQNEAQ (reference sequence). In DNA, the CDR3 is TGTGCCAGCATCGGGACAGGGAATGGCTACACCTTC. It specifies CASIGTGNGYTF.

The V and J genes are TRBV5-1 and TRBJ1-1; a possible D gene is TRBD1 (5 bases). CDR3 size: 16 residues. CDR1 is SGHRS and CDR2 is YFSETQ in the germline V gene. The V gene lost 0 bases and the J gene lost 1 base, with 13 bases spanning the gap. CDR3 protein: CASSLAQSGANTEAFF. The CDR3 DNA follows: TGCGCCAGCAGCTTGGCCCAATCTGGGGCGAACACTGAAGCTTTCTTT.

This clonotype was counted at least ten times. The genes are TRBV18 and TRBJ1-2; tentatively, D is TRBD1 (5 bases). CDR1 is KGHSH and CDR2 is LQKENI in the germline V gene. V dropped 4 bases and J dropped 7 bases, with 19 bases sitting between them. CDR3 size: 15 residues. The CDR3, as DNA: TGTGCCAGCTCACGGGACGTAAACTTGGCGGGTGGCTACACCTTC. This codes for CASSRDVNLAGGYTF.

The rearrangement joins TRBV4-1 to TRBJ2-5, with 8 bases that match TRBD2. V lost 4 bases, J lost 2 bases, and 9 bases stayed unmatched. Germline V gene data show CDR1 as MGHRA and CDR2 as YSYEKL. This CDR3 region has 16 residues. CDR3: CASSLALAGRQETQYF. CDR3 sequence (DNA): TGCGCCAGCAGCCTCGCATTAGCGGGACGTCAAGAGACCCAGTACTTC.

This clonotype occurred once. The V call is TRBV7-2, the J call TRBJ1-6; D not resolved. Trimming took off 5 bases at V and 4 bases at J, with 12 bases between the two ends. The CDR3 contains 15 residues. Germline V gene data show CDR1 as SGHTA and CDR2 as FQGNSA. The CDR3 DNA reads as TGTGCCAGCAGCCAAAGGATGGGATATAATTCACCCCTCCACTTT. This translates into CASSQRMGYNSPLHF.

Ten or more counts support this clonotype. The chain employs TRBV20-1 and TRBJ1-2, with 9 bases fitting TRBD1. The ends lost 1 base at V and 6 bases at J; junction bases unmatched: 12. Looked up from germline, CDR1 is DFQATT and CDR2 is SNEGSKA (reference sequence). CDR3 length: 16 amino acids. The CDR3, as DNA: TGCAGTGCTAGAGTTGCCCCCGAGGACAGGGGCCATGGCTACACCTTC. Translating it yields CSARVAPEDRGHGYTF.

This clonotype was recorded many times. V gene TRBV5-1 combines with J gene TRBJ2-5, with 9 bases lining up with TRBD2. Per the germline V gene, CDR1 is SGHRS and CDR2 is YFSETQ. The CDR3 has 15 amino acids. Trimming took 3 bases from V and 4 from J; bases not matched to a gene: 7. The CDR3 spells CASSSSGVIRETQYF. In DNA, the CDR3 is TGCGCCAGCAGCTCTAGCGGGGTGATACGAGAGACCCAGTACTTC.

The chain carries TRBV4-2 and TRBJ2-1; 9 bases line up with TRBD1. The CDR3 has 14 amino acids. Per germline, CDR1 LGHNA and CDR2 YNFKEQ. After removal of 1 base from V and 8 bases from J, the junction contained 3 bases not matched to a gene. The CDR3: CASSQVTGGDEQFF. Here the CDR3 DNA reads TGTGCCAGCAGCCAAGTTACAGGGGGCGATGAGCAGTTCTTC.

At least ten counts were recorded for this clonotype. This rearrangement joins TRBV7-9 to TRBJ2-7, with D possibly TRBD2 on 5 matching bases. This CDR3 region has 15 residues. Between the trimmed V and J ends, which lost 1 base and 3 bases, there was a span of 13 bases. Germline CDR1 is SEHNR and CDR2 is FQNEAQ (reference sequence). The CDR3, as DNA: TGTGCCAGCAGCTTAGAACAGTTGGAGGTCTACGAGCAGTACTTC. The encoded protein is CASSLEQLEVYEQYF. The whole variable domain, filled in from reference TRBV7-9 and TRBJ2-7, reads DTGVSQNPRHKITKRGQNVTFRCDPISEHNRLYWYRQTLGQGPEFLTYFQNEAQLEKSRLLSDRFSAERPKGSFSTLEIQRTEQGDSAMYLCASSLEQLEVYEQYFGPGTRLTVT.

This clonotype was seen more than once but under ten times. J is TRBJ2-3 and V is TRBV6-2 or TRBV6-3; D remains unclear. The CDR3 covers 14 residues. Trimming left V 0 bases short and J 2 bases short, with 6 bases between. Germline values: CDR1 MNHEY, CDR2 SVGEGT. CDR3 in amino acids: CASSYSLTTDTQYF. The CDR3 DNA reads TGTGCCAGCAGTTACTCATTGACCACAGATACGCAGTATTTT.

This clonotype has just a few counts. V gene TRBV14 combines with J gene TRBJ2-7; D might be TRBD2 (6 bases). The CDR3 sequence is 17 residues long. Deletions cut 4 bases from V and 4 bases from J, with 23 bases between. Germline assignment: CDR1 SGHDN and CDR2 FVKESK. For the CDR3, the DNA is TGTGCCAGCAGCCCCTACGGGGGACTCTCTTTTCCTTACGAGCAGTACTTC. Translation: CASSPYGGLSFPYEQYF.

The J gene is TRBJ2-2, the V gene TRBV6-2 or TRBV6-3; 12 bases fit TRBD1. Germline CDR1 reads MNHEY; CDR2 reads SVGEGT. J gave up 6 bases and V 5 bases, and 7 bases lay outside the gene matches. The CDR3 contains 16 residues. The CDR3 loop is CASSNPRDRGPGELFF. Written as DNA, the CDR3 is TGTGCCAGCAGTAACCCCCGGGACAGGGGGCCCGGGGAGCTGTTTTTT.

This clonotype was counted ten times or more. An end of the junction differs from the germline gene, which may be a read error. V usage is TRBV6-6 and J usage is TRBJ2-7, with D possibly TRBD2 on 6 matching bases. Per the germline V gene, CDR1 is MNHNY and CDR2 is SVGAGI (reference sequence). The CDR3 consists of 14 residues. As DNA, the CDR3 is TGTGCCAGCAGTTACTTTGGGGACTCCCACGAGCAGTACTTC. It codes for CASSYFGDSHEQYF.

This clonotype came up a few times. The rearrangement links TRBV7-3 to TRBJ2-1, with 7 bases that match TRBD2. V shed 0 bases and J 5 bases; nucleotides not matched to a gene: 4. There are 15 residues in the CDR3. CDR1 SGHTA and CDR2 FQGTGA come from the germline V gene. The CDR3 here is CASSLTLAENNEQFF. The CDR3 DNA reads as TGTGCCAGCAGCTTAACTCTAGCGGAAAACAATGAGCAGTTCTTC.

This clonotype has only a few counts. V usage is TRBV20-1 and J usage is TRBJ1-5, with D possibly matching TRBD1 (6 bases). The germline CDR1 and CDR2 sequences are DFQATT and SNEGSKA (reference sequence). CDR3 length: 15 amino acids. The germline V and J ends were trimmed by 2 bases and 2 bases, with 13 bases remaining between them. The chain's CDR3 is CSARHPGGRNQPQHF. In DNA, the CDR3 is TGCAGTGCTAGACACCCTGGGGGCCGCAATCAGCCCCAGCATTTT.

Ten or more counts support this clonotype. V usage is TRBV3-1 and J usage is TRBJ1-2, with D possibly TRBD1 on 6 matching bases. The CDR3 runs 13 residues. Trimming removed 4 bases at V and 8 bases at J, with 14 bases between. Germline CDR1 is LGHDT and CDR2 is YNNKEL (reference sequence). CDR3 protein: CASSPLQGRGYTF. CDR3 DNA sequence: TGTGCCAGCAGCCCATTACAGGGTCGGGGCTACACCTTC.

This clonotype occurred a few times. This chain connects TRBV7-8 to TRBJ2-1; D perhaps matches TRBD2 (5 bases). Germline V gives CDR1 SGHVS, CDR2 FQNEAQ. The V end lost 0 bases, the J end lost 10 bases, and 10 bases lay between the germline ends. CDR3 length equals 13 residues. The CDR3 sequence is CASSLASGKEQFF. CDR3 coding DNA: TGTGCCAGCAGCTTAGCCTCCGGGAAAGAGCAGTTCTTC.

This clonotype was counted many times. This chain links TRBV6-2 or TRBV6-3 with TRBJ2-3, with TRBD1 as a possible D gene (5 bases). The V end lost 2 bases, the J end lost 2 bases, and 11 bases lay between the germline ends. CDR3 length: 15 amino acids. CDR1 MNHEY and CDR2 SVGEGT come from the germline V gene. CDR3 sequence: CASSYGASFTDTQYF. CDR3 sequence (DNA): TGTGCCAGCAGTTACGGGGCGTCCTTCACAGATACGCAGTATTTT.

Note on this clonotype: The junction departs from the called germline gene at one end, perhaps through a read error. This rearrangement joins TRBV30 to TRBJ1-1; D is unresolved. The germline V gene encodes CDR1 GTSNPN and CDR2 SVGIG (reference sequence). The CDR3 is made up of 12 amino acids. The CDR3 nucleotides read TGTGCCTGGGGGTGGCAGAACACTGAAGCTTGCTTT. Translated, it gives CAWGWQNTEACF.

A few counts support this clonotype. The chain recombines TRBV5-6 with TRBJ1-2; TRBD1 agrees at 10 bases. The junction had 5 bases not matched to a gene; V was cut back by 4 bases and J by 5 bases. The CDR3 consists of 14 residues. CDR1 is SGHDT, CDR2 YYEEEE, per germline. Here the CDR3 reads CASSRGDRGYGYTF. The CDR3 bases are TGTGCCAGCAGCAGAGGGGACAGGGGTTATGGCTACACCTTC.

This clonotype was seen many times. This chain joins TRBV5-1 and TRBJ2-7, with 9 bases aligning to TRBD1. Germline lookup yields CDR1 SGHRS and CDR2 YFSETQ. Trimming cost V 4 bases and J 0 bases; bases outside gene matches: 8. There are 16 residues in the CDR3. The CDR3, as DNA: TGCGCCAGCAGCCAAGGACAGGGGAAGGCCTCCTACGAGCAGTACTTC. It yields the protein CASSQGQGKASYEQYF. The full variable domain, in which reference TRBV5-1 and TRBJ2-7 provide the parts outside the CDR3, is KAGVTQTPRYLIKTRGQQVTLSCSPISGHRSVSWYQQTPGQGLQFLFEYFSETQRNKGNFPGRFSGRQFSNSRSEMNVSTLELGDSALYLCASSQGQGKASYEQYFGPGTRLTVT.

In its sample, this clonotype was seen many times. The J gene is TRBJ2-1, the V gene TRBV3-1, with D tentatively TRBD2 (6 bases). Germline lookup yields CDR1 LGHDT and CDR2 YNNKEL (reference sequence). V was shortened by 1 base and J by 9 bases, with 16 bases between the two germline ends. The length of the CDR3 is 15 residues. The CDR3 here is CASSQGTSHHAEQFF. The CDR3 DNA follows: TGTGCCAGCAGCCAAGGCACTAGCCATCATGCTGAGCAGTTCTTC.

This rearrangement joins TRBV6-2 or TRBV6-3 to TRBJ2-3; D gene unclear. CDR1 MNHEY and CDR2 SVGEGT come from the germline V gene. Between the trimmed V and J ends, which lost 7 bases and 0 bases, there was a span of 14 bases. CDR3 size: 15 residues. CDR3 amino acids: CASNGLLTSTDTQYF. The CDR3 nucleotides are TGTGCCAGCAACGGGCTTTTGACTAGCACAGATACGCAGTATTTT.

The chain is built from TRBV9 and TRBJ2-3, with no clear D. CDR3 length: 15 amino acids. The V end lost 1 base, the J end lost 0 bases, and 9 bases lay between the germline ends. The germline V gene encodes CDR1 SGDLS and CDR2 YYNGEE. The CDR3 here is CASSVTGHSTDTQYF. The CDR3 DNA follows: TGTGCCAGCAGCGTAACCGGGCATAGCACAGATACGCAGTATTTT.

The table lists this clonotype with a few counts. The genes are TRBV20-1 and TRBJ1-1; D gene ambiguous. Trimming took off 4 bases at V and 1 base at J, with 7 bases between the two ends. The CDR3 contains 12 residues. Germline V CDR1 and CDR2: DFQATT, SNEGSKA (reference sequence). The CDR3 sequence: CSAKRQNTEAFF. As DNA, the CDR3 is TGCAGTGCTAAACGGCAGAACACTGAAGCTTTCTTT.

The chain is built from TRBV19 and TRBJ1-5; a possible D gene is TRBD1 (5 bases). This CDR3 has 13 residues. V was clipped by 5 bases and J by 3 bases, with 8 bases between them. Germline V gene lookup returns CDR1 LNHDA and CDR2 SQIVND (reference sequence). Here the CDR3 reads CASSVGPNQPQHF. Here the CDR3 DNA reads TGTGCCAGTAGTGTGGGACCCAATCAGCCCCAGCATTTT.

This clonotype was counted at least ten times. V is TRBV18 and J is TRBJ1-1, with unresolved D. Germline assignment: CDR1 KGHSH and CDR2 LQKENI. The V gene lost 2 bases and the J gene lost 2 bases, with 9 bases spanning the gap. This CDR3 is built from 14 residues. This CDR3 is CASSPWGLNTEAFF. Here the CDR3 DNA reads TGTGCCAGCTCACCATGGGGTCTCAACACTGAAGCTTTCTTT.

This clonotype was counted at least ten times. The chain uses TRBV3-1 and TRBJ2-1, with D possibly matching TRBD1 (5 bases). V lost 5 bases, J lost 3 bases, and 8 bases lay in between. The CDR3 covers 13 residues. CDR1 and CDR2 (germline): LGHDT, YNNKEL (reference sequence). DNA of the CDR3: TGTGCCAGCAGCGCAGGGATCTACAATGAGCAGTTCTTC. It specifies CASSAGIYNEQFF.

This chain connects TRBV19 to TRBJ2-1; D may be TRBD2 (6 bases). Germline V gene sequence: CDR1 LNHDA, CDR2 SQIVND (reference sequence). The CDR3 runs to 14 residues. V lost 8 bases to trimming and J lost 4 bases, with 15 bases between them. CDR3 loop: CASRRESGYNEQFF. The CDR3 DNA is TGTGCCAGTCGGAGAGAGAGCGGGTACAATGAGCAGTTCTTC.

J is TRBJ2-3 and V is TRBV7-9; TRBD1 matches at 9 bases. With 6 bases clipped from V and 4 bases from J, the junction kept 8 bases outside the gene matches. This CDR3 comprises 15 residues. The germline CDR1 and CDR2 sequences are SEHNR and FQNEAQ (reference sequence). The CDR3 protein is CASSVFGQGSDTQYF. DNA of the CDR3: TGTGCCAGCAGTGTTTTCGGACAGGGGTCAGATACGCAGTATTTT.